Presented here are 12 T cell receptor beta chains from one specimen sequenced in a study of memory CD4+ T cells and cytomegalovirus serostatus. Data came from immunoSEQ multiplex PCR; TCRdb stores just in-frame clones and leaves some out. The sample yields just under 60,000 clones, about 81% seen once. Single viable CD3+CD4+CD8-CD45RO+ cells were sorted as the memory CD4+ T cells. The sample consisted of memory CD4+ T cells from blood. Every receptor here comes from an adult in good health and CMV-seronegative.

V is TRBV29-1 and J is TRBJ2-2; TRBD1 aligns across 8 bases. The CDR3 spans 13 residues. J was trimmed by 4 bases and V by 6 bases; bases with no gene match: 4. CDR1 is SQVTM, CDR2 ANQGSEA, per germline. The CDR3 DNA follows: TGCAGCGTCGGACAGGGTTCCACCGGGGAGCTGTTTTTT. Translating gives CSVGQGSTGELFF.

CDR3 sequence: CASSLRTGGNEQYF. CDR3 DNA sequence: TGTGCCAGCAGTCTCCGGACAGGGGGCAACGAGCAGTACTTC. This sequence joins TRBV27 and TRBJ2-7; 11 nucleotides agree with TRBD1. The germline CDR1 and CDR2 sequences are MNHEY and SMNVEV (reference sequence). V trimming: 5 bases; J trimming: 5 bases; junction bases outside the gene matches: 5. This CDR3 is built from 14 residues.

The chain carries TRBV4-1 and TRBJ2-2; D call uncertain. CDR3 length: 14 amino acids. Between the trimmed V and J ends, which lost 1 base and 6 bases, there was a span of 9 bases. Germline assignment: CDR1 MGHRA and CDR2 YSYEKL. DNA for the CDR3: TGCGCCAGCAGCCAAGCTAACGGAGCCGGGGAGCTGTTTTTT. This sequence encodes CASSQANGAGELFF.

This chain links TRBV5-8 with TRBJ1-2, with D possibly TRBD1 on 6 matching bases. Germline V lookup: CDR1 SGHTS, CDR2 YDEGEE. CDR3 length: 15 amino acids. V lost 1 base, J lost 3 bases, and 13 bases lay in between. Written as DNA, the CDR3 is TGTGCCAGCAGCTTGAGGCGGGGGGCAGACTATGGCTACACCTTC. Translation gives CASSLRRGADYGYTF.

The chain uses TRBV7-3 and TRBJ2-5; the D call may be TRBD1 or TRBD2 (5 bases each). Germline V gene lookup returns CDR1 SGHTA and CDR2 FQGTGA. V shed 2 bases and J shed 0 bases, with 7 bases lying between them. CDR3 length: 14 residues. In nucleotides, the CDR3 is TGTGCCAGCAGCTTAGGGGGTCACCAAGAGACCCAGTACTTC. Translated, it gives CASSLGGHQETQYF.

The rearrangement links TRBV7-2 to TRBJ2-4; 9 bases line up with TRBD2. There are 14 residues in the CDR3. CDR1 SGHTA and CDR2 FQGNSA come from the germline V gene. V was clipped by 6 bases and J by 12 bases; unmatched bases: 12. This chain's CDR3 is CASSLPAGGPTQYF. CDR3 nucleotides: TGTGCCAGCAGTTTACCGGCGGGAGGGCCCACTCAGTACTTC.

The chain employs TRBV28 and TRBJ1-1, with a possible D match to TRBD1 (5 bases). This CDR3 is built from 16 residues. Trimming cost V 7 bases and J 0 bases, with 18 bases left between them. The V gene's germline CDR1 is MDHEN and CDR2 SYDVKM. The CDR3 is CASTQLGRQLNTEAFF. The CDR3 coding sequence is TGTGCCAGCACCCAATTGGGTAGACAGTTGAACACTGAAGCTTTCTTT.

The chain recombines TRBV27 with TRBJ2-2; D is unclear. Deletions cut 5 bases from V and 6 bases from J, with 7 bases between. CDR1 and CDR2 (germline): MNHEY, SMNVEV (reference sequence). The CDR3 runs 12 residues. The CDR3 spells CASSRRAGELFF. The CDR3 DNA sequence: TGTGCCAGCAGTAGACGGGCCGGGGAGCTGTTTTTT.

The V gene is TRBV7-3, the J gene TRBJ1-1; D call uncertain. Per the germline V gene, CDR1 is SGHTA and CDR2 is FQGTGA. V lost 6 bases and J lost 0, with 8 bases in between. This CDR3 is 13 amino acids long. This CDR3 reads CASRRELNTEAFF. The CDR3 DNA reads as TGTGCCAGCAGACGGGAATTGAACACTGAAGCTTTCTTT. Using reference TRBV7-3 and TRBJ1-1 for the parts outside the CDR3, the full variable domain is GAGVSQTPSNKVTEKGKYVELRCDPISGHTALYWYRQSLGQGPEFLIYFQGTGAADDSGLPNDRFFAVRPEGSVSTLKIQRTERGDSAVYLCASRRELNTEAFFGQGTRLTVV.

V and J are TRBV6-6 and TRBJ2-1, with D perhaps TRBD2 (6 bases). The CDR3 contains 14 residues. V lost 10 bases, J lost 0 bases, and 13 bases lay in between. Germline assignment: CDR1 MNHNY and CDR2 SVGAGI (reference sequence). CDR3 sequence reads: CAIRRESSYNEQFF. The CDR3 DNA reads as TGTGCCATCCGGAGGGAGAGCTCCTACAATGAGCAGTTCTTC.

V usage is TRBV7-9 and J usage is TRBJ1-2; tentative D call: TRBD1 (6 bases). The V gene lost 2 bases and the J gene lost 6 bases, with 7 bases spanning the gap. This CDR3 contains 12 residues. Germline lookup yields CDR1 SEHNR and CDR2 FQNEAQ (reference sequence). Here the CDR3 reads CASSLSGDGYTF. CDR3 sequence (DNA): TGTGCCAGCAGCTTATCAGGGGATGGCTACACCTTC. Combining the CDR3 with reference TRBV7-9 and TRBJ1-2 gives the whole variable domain DTGVSQNPRHKITKRGQNVTFRCDPISEHNRLYWYRQTLGQGPEFLTYFQNEAQLEKSRLLSDRFSAERPKGSFSTLEIQRTEQGDSAMYLCASSLSGDGYTFGSGTRLTVV.

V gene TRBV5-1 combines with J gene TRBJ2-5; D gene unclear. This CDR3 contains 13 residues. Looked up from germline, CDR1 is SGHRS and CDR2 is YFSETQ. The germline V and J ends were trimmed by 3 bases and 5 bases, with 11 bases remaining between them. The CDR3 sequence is CASSSGFGETQYF. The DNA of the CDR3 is TGCGCCAGCAGCTCCGGGTTTGGCGAGACCCAGTACTTC. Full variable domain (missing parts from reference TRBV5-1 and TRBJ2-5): KAGVTQTPRYLIKTRGQQVTLSCSPISGHRSVSWYQQTPGQGLQFLFEYFSETQRNKGNFPGRFSGRQFSNSRSEMNVSTLELGDSALYLCASSSGFGETQYFGPGTRLLVL.